Following are 30 T cell receptor beta chains from one sample sequenced in a study of OX40 agonist ivuxolimab in advanced cancers. The repertoire was sequenced with immunoSEQ multiplex PCR; TCRdb's copy has only in-frame clones and lacks some. The repertoire holds 65,000 to 75,000 clones, 70% to 90% seen once, with 2% to 2.5% in the top ten. The sequencing used CD4+ or CD8+ T cells sorted from blood, collected in a trial of the OX40 agonist ivuxolimab. The receptors stem from an adult with an advanced solid tumor such as melanoma, head and neck, liver or kidney cancer.

The chain employs TRBV4-2 and TRBJ1-4; no reliable D call. Germline values: CDR1 LGHNA, CDR2 YNFKEQ. Trimming shortened V by 1 base and J by 0 bases, and 12 bases separated the two germline ends. The CDR3 totals 17 residues. The CDR3 loop reads CASSQGEFGATNEKLFF. In DNA, the CDR3 is TGTGCCAGCAGCCAAGGGGAGTTTGGGGCAACTAATGAAAAACTGTTTTTT.

This rearrangement joins TRBV6-1 to TRBJ1-5, with D perhaps TRBD1 (5 bases). This CDR3 has 14 residues. V lost 6 bases to trimming and J lost 0 bases, with 9 bases between them. Germline V gene lookup returns CDR1 MNHNS and CDR2 SASEGT. CDR3 sequence: CASSADSSNQPQHF. DNA of the CDR3: TGTGCCAGCAGCGCCGACAGTAGCAATCAGCCCCAGCATTTT.

This chain connects TRBV5-1 to TRBJ2-5; perhaps TRBD1 as D (5 bases). Germline V gene data show CDR1 as SGHRS and CDR2 as YFSETQ. V lost 4 bases and J lost 1, with 17 bases in between. The length of the CDR3 is 16 residues. The CDR3 DNA reads as TGCGCCAGCAGCCCAGCAGTGGGGCCAATCCAAGAGACCCAGTACTTC. This translates into CASSPAVGPIQETQYF.

This sequence joins TRBV5-1 and TRBJ2-6; possibly TRBD2 for D (6 bases). The germline CDR1 and CDR2 sequences are SGHRS and YFSETQ. Trimming removed 2 bases from V and 4 bases from J, with 16 bases in between. The CDR3 sequence is 17 residues long. CDR3 sequence (DNA): TGCGCCAGCAGCTTATTTGGCGGGACGGTGGGGGCCAACGTCCTGACTTTC. Protein: CASSLFGGTVGANVLTF.

In its sample, this clone was seen a few times. J is TRBJ2-5 and V is TRBV5-8; D may be TRBD1 (6 bases). The germline CDR1 and CDR2 sequences are SGHTS and YDEGEE. Trimming took 3 bases from V and 0 from J, leaving 9 bases between them. The CDR3 has 14 amino acids. The CDR3: CASSSGTNQETQYF. DNA for the CDR3: TGTGCCAGCAGCTCCGGGACAAACCAAGAGACCCAGTACTTC.

This clone was seen more than once but under ten times. This chain uses TRBV5-6 with TRBJ1-4; D possibly corresponds to TRBD1 (5 bases). The V end was cut by 0 bases, the J end by 7 bases, with 10 bases between. The CDR3 length is 14 residues. CDR1 and CDR2 (germline): SGHDT, YYEEEE. CDR3: CASSLGGSVEKLFF. The CDR3 nucleotides are TGTGCCAGCAGCTTGGGGGGGTCCGTTGAAAAACTGTTTTTT.

The chain recombines TRBV11-1 with TRBJ2-3; perhaps D is TRBD1 or TRBD2 (6 bases each). Germline lookup yields CDR1 SGHAT and CDR2 FQDESV (reference sequence). CDR3 length equals 15 residues. Trimming pared 5 bases from V and 0 bases from J, leaving 12 bases between. CDR3 loop: CASSLRGTSTDTQYF. The CDR3 region has the DNA TGTGCCAGCAGCCTAAGGGGGACTAGCACAGATACGCAGTATTTT. The full variable domain, completed using reference TRBV11-1 and TRBJ2-3, is EAEVAQSPRYKITEKSQAVAFWCDPISGHATLYWYRQILGQGPELLVQFQDESVVDDSQLPKDRFSAERLKGVDSTLKIQPAELGDSAMYLCASSLRGTSTDTQYFGPGTRLTVL.

This chain uses TRBV6-5 with TRBJ2-1, with unresolved D. The CDR3 spans 12 residues. The germline CDR1 and CDR2 sequences are MNHEY and SVGAGI. V was shortened by 4 bases and J by 6 bases, with 7 bases between the two germline ends. As DNA, the CDR3 is TGTGCCAGCAGTTCCCGCGGCAATGAGCAGTTCTTC. As protein: CASSSRGNEQFF.

This clone was observed once. This chain joins TRBV25-1 and TRBJ1-4; TRBD1 might be the D (6 bases). Trimming removed 6 bases from V and 8 bases from J, with 25 bases in between. Looked up from germline, CDR1 is MGHDK and CDR2 is SYGVNS. CDR3 size: 17 residues. The CDR3 nucleotides read TGTGCCAGCAGGCCAAGAGGGGGAGGGGCAGTTGGGGAAAAACTGTTTTTT. It specifies CASRPRGGGAVGEKLFF.

The J gene is TRBJ1-1, the V gene TRBV6-5; 9 positions match TRBD1. V lost 0 bases and J lost 6; bases outside the gene matches: 2. The CDR3 spans 14 residues. CDR1 is MNHEY and CDR2 is SVGAGI in the germline V gene. CDR3 amino acids: CASSYSDRGPEAFF. In nucleotides, the CDR3 is TGTGCCAGCAGTTACTCGGACAGGGGCCCTGAAGCTTTCTTT.

V usage is TRBV11-2 and J usage is TRBJ2-4; TRBD2 might be the D (6 bases). Per germline, CDR1 SGHAT and CDR2 FQNNGV. The CDR3 spans 13 residues. V was pared by 2 bases and J by 8 bases, with 10 bases between. CDR3 protein: CASSLWRDDIQYF. Here the CDR3 DNA reads TGTGCCAGCAGCTTATGGAGGGATGACATTCAGTACTTC. Full variable domain (rest looked up from reference TRBV11-2 and TRBJ2-4): EAGVAQSPRYKIIEKRQSVAFWCNPISGHATLYWYQQILGQGPKLLIQFQNNGVVDDSQLPKDRFSAERLKGVDSTLKIQPAKLEDSAVYLCASSLWRDDIQYFGAGTRLSVL.

V gene TRBV6-8 combines with J gene TRBJ2-1; 8 nucleotides agree with TRBD2. CDR1 is MNHGY and CDR2 is SAAAGT in the germline V gene. V was clipped by 6 bases and J by 4 bases; unmatched bases: 8. The CDR3 contains 15 residues. The CDR3: CASSTSGPSYNEQFF. Here the CDR3 DNA reads TGTGCCAGCAGCACTAGCGGACCATCATACAATGAGCAGTTCTTC.

The chain is built from TRBV19 and TRBJ2-3; D perhaps matches TRBD2 (5 bases). Trimming shortened V by 6 bases and J by 4 bases, and 8 bases separated the two germline ends. From germline, CDR1 is LNHDA and CDR2 SQIVND (reference sequence). The CDR3 has 12 amino acids. This chain's CDR3 is CASSGMADTQYF. The CDR3 nucleotides are TGTGCCAGTAGCGGGATGGCAGATACGCAGTATTTT.

This chain uses TRBV19 with TRBJ1-2; unclear D gene. The CDR3 is 11 amino acids. Germline V CDR1 and CDR2: LNHDA, SQIVND (reference sequence). Trimming removed 10 bases from V and 6 bases from J, with 12 bases in between. The CDR3 reads CATETGNGYTF. Here the CDR3 DNA reads TGTGCCACCGAGACGGGGAATGGCTACACCTTC. The complete variable domain, with remaining parts taken from reference TRBV19 and TRBJ1-2, reads DGGITQSPKYLFRKEGQNVTLSCEQNLNHDAMYWYRQDPGQGLRLIYYSQIVNDFQKGDIAEGYSVSREKKESFPLTVTSAQKNPTAFYLCATETGNGYTFGSGTRLTVV.

The CDR3 coding sequence is TGCGCCAGCCAACTAGCGGGAGATGACGAGCAGTACTTC. Translation gives CASQLAGDDEQYF. The V call is TRBV5-1, the J call TRBJ2-7; 11 bases agree with TRBD2. The CDR3 covers 13 residues. V was clipped by 7 bases and J by 5 bases; unmatched bases: 5. In germline, CDR1 is SGHRS, CDR2 YFSETQ.

The chain has TRBV10-2 and TRBJ1-2, with 8 bases fitting TRBD1. V dropped 6 bases and J dropped 8; count of bases not matched to a gene: 5. The germline V gene encodes CDR1 WSHSY and CDR2 SAAADI. This CDR3 has 12 amino acids. The chain's CDR3 is CASSPTGDGYTF. The CDR3 DNA is TGCGCCAGCAGCCCGACAGGGGACGGCTACACCTTC.

The J gene is TRBJ2-1, the V gene TRBV5-1; D may be TRBD2 (5 bases). This CDR3 is built from 15 residues. V shed 2 bases and J shed 0 bases, with 9 bases lying between them. The germline V gene has CDR1 SGHRS and CDR2 YFSETQ. CDR3 nucleotide sequence: TGCGCCAGCAGCTTCGGACTTAGCTCCTACAATGAGCAGTTCTTC. As protein: CASSFGLSSYNEQFF. Looking up the rest from reference TRBV5-1 and TRBJ2-1 gives the full variable domain: KAGVTQTPRYLIKTRGQQVTLSCSPISGHRSVSWYQQTPGQGLQFLFEYFSETQRNKGNFPGRFSGRQFSNSRSEMNVSTLELGDSALYLCASSFGLSSYNEQFFGPGTRLTVL.

This rearrangement joins TRBV28 to TRBJ2-7, with TRBD1 matching 8 bases. CDR1 MDHEN and CDR2 SYDVKM come from the germline V gene. V lost 6 bases, J lost 2 bases, and 6 bases stayed unmatched. The CDR3 is made up of 14 amino acids. The CDR3 DNA sequence: TGTGCCAGCAGGGCTACAGGGGGACCCTACGAGCAGTACTTC. This gives the protein CASRATGGPYEQYF.

V is TRBV11-2 and J is TRBJ2-7; 9 bases line up with TRBD2. Germline V gene lookup returns CDR1 SGHAT and CDR2 FQNNGV. The CDR3 contains 17 residues. Germline trimming cut 3 bases from V and 0 bases from J; bases unmatched to any gene: 9. CDR3 bases: TGTGCCAGCAGCTTGGGTCCTAGCGGGGCCGCCTCCTACGAGCAGTACTTC. This sequence encodes CASSLGPSGAASYEQYF. Full variable domain (outside the CDR3, taken from reference TRBV11-2 and TRBJ2-7): EAGVAQSPRYKIIEKRQSVAFWCNPISGHATLYWYQQILGQGPKLLIQFQNNGVVDDSQLPKDRFSAERLKGVDSTLKIQPAKLEDSAVYLCASSLGPSGAASYEQYFGPGTRLTVT.

The chain joins TRBV4-2 to TRBJ2-3; 7 bases are shared with TRBD2. After removal of 7 bases from V and 4 bases from J, the junction contained 11 bases not matched to a gene. This CDR3 region has 15 residues. Per the germline V gene, CDR1 is LGHNA and CDR2 is YNFKEQ. The DNA for the CDR3 is TGTGCCAGCACCAAGGGAGCGGGAATAGCAGATACGCAGTATTTT. This translates into CASTKGAGIADTQYF.

This chain links TRBV5-1 with TRBJ2-3; 7 bases map to TRBD1. The CDR3 extends over 14 amino acids. Germline V gives CDR1 SGHRS, CDR2 YFSETQ. V dropped 4 bases and J dropped 5; count of bases not matched to a gene: 7. CDR3 coding DNA: TGCGCCAGCAGCCAATACAGGGGTGGAGATACGCAGTATTTT. Amino acids: CASSQYRGGDTQYF.

The J gene is TRBJ1-1, the V gene TRBV4-3; D remains unclear. CDR3 length equals 14 residues. Germline V CDR1 and CDR2: LGHNA, YSLEER. Deletions cut 0 bases from V and 3 bases from J, with 8 bases between. The CDR3 region is CASSQDERDTEAFF. CDR3 DNA sequence: TGCGCCAGCAGCCAAGACGAGAGGGACACTGAAGCTTTCTTT.

The rearrangement uses TRBV4-1 and TRBJ2-1; 10 positions agree with TRBD2. The CDR3 is 17 amino acids. V lost 4 bases, J lost 0 bases, and 6 bases stayed unmatched. Germline V gene sequence: CDR1 MGHRA, CDR2 YSYEKL. CDR3 amino acids: CASSRQGLAPSYNEQFF. Written as DNA, the CDR3 is TGCGCCAGCAGCCGCCAGGGACTAGCGCCCTCCTACAATGAGCAGTTCTTC.

The chain combines TRBV29-1 with TRBJ2-4, with 8 bases identical to TRBD1. Losses at the gene ends were 6 bases for V and 8 bases for J; bases not matched to a gene: 12. CDR3 size: 14 residues. Germline loops: CDR1 SQVTM, CDR2 ANQGSEA. CDR3 coding DNA: TGCAGCGTGGCCCAGGGACAGGTAAAGGACATTCAGTACTTC. Protein: CSVAQGQVKDIQYF.

The sample holds one count of this clone. The chain combines TRBV7-3 with TRBJ2-4, with D maybe TRBD1 (5 bases). Trimming cost V 5 bases and J 4 bases, with 12 bases left between them. CDR1 is SGHTA, CDR2 FQGTGA, per germline. The CDR3 is 14 residues long. This CDR3 is CASSPGSIKNIQYF. For the CDR3, the DNA is TGTGCCAGCAGCCCAGGGTCGATAAAAAACATTCAGTACTTC.

The J gene is TRBJ2-7, the V gene TRBV7-3; 9 bases match TRBD2. The CDR3 is made up of 14 amino acids. From germline, CDR1 is SGHTA and CDR2 FQGTGA. Trimming removed 1 base from V and 6 bases from J; junction bases left unmatched: 4. The CDR3 bases are TGTGCCAGCAGCTTAAATAGCGGGAGTTCCGAGCAGTACTTC. This codes for CASSLNSGSSEQYF.

The chain employs TRBV6-1 and TRBJ1-5; 8 nucleotides line up with TRBD1. CDR1 is MNHNS, CDR2 SASEGT, per germline. V lost 5 bases and J lost 1; bases outside the gene matches: 4. The CDR3 spans 15 residues. CDR3 bases: TGTGCCAGCAGTTCTCAGGGGGCGAGCAATCAGCCCCAGCATTTT. Translated: CASSSQGASNQPQHF.

The rearrangement joins TRBV5-1 to TRBJ2-1, with D perhaps TRBD2 (6 bases). Germline V gene sequence: CDR1 SGHRS, CDR2 YFSETQ. The germline V and J ends were trimmed by 0 bases and 4 bases, with 11 bases remaining between them. The CDR3 extends over 15 amino acids. CDR3 bases: TGCGCCAGCAGCTTGGTGGCTAGCGAGTACAATGAGCAGTTCTTC. Protein: CASSLVASEYNEQFF.

V gene TRBV19 combines with J gene TRBJ1-1; no clear D. Deletions cut 7 bases from V and 4 bases from J, with 10 bases between. This CDR3 comprises 12 residues. CDR1 and CDR2 from the germline V gene are LNHDA and SQIVND (reference sequence). In DNA, the CDR3 is TGTGCCAGTACCGTGGGGAGCACTGAAGCTTTCTTT. This encodes CASTVGSTEAFF. The full variable domain, in which reference TRBV19 and TRBJ1-1 provide the parts outside the CDR3, is DGGITQSPKYLFRKEGQNVTLSCEQNLNHDAMYWYRQDPGQGLRLIYYSQIVNDFQKGDIAEGYSVSREKKESFPLTVTSAQKNPTAFYLCASTVGSTEAFFGQGTRLTVV.

The gene calls are TRBV5-1 and TRBJ2-2, with D perhaps being TRBD1 or TRBD2 (5 bases each). The CDR3 runs 14 residues. CDR1 SGHRS and CDR2 YFSETQ come from the germline V gene. V was cut by 5 bases and J by 6 bases, with 14 bases left in between. The CDR3 sequence: CASSHVMGAGELFF. In DNA form, the CDR3 reads TGCGCCAGCAGTCATGTAATGGGGGCCGGGGAGCTGTTTTTT.